Listed here are 22 T cell receptor beta chains from one sample, sequenced in a study of post-analysis software for immune sequencing data. General study points: With TRBV5-6, TRBV5-1 and TRBV20-1 included, 4 to 6 TRBV segments were more frequent in patients than in controls.

What these receptors recognize is not known. TCR beta libraries were prepared from cDNA with unique molecular identifiers. One entry per CDR3 protein results from TCRdb running MiXCR on the PCR reads. The sample lists about 800,000 distinct CDR3 sequences, roughly 30% occurring once. The sample comprised blood. These receptors originate from a girl aged 5-17 years with multiple sclerosis.

The chain couples TRBV7-2 to TRBJ1-2; a possible D gene is TRBD1 (6 bases). This CDR3 has 13 residues. The V and J ends lost 5 bases and 8 bases respectively, with 15 bases between them. Germline V lookup: CDR1 SGHTA, CDR2 FQGNSA. The CDR3 bases are TGTGCCAGCAGCCCACAACAGGGCTCCGGCTACACCTTC. The encoded protein is CASSPQQGSGYTF.

The chain couples TRBV12-3 or TRBV12-4 to TRBJ2-7, with 12 bases fitting TRBD1. With V trimmed by 5 bases and J by 6 bases, 11 bases remained unmatched. CDR3 length: 16 amino acids. As DNA, the CDR3 is TGTGCCAGCAGTAAATGGGAAGGGACAGGGGGCCGCGAGCAGTACTTC. Translated: CASSKWEGTGGREQYF.

The chain is built from TRBV28 and TRBJ1-4; D unresolved. This CDR3 contains 13 residues. V was trimmed by 8 bases and J by 6 bases, leaving 13 bases between them. Looked up from germline, CDR1 is MDHEN and CDR2 is SYDVKM. The CDR3 reads CASYAAPDEKLFF. Written as DNA, the CDR3 is TGTGCCAGCTATGCAGCCCCCGATGAAAAACTGTTTTTT.

This chain uses TRBV20-1 with TRBJ1-5; the D is unclear. Between the trimmed V and J ends, which lost 8 bases and 3 bases, there was a span of 11 bases. Germline V gene sequence: CDR1 DFQATT, CDR2 SNEGSKA (reference sequence). The CDR3 runs to 12 residues. CDR3 loop: CSSWKPNQPQHF. As DNA, the CDR3 is TGCAGTTCTTGGAAGCCCAATCAGCCCCAGCATTTT.

The sample holds a few counts of this clonotype. The chain is built from TRBV7-9 and TRBJ2-1; D perhaps matches TRBD2 (5 bases). Per the germline V gene, CDR1 is SEHNR and CDR2 is FQNEAQ (reference sequence). V was cut by 6 bases and J by 6 bases, with 12 bases left in between. The CDR3 runs 13 residues. The CDR3 sequence is CASSSDGGNEQFF. The CDR3 nucleotides read TGTGCCAGCAGTAGCGACGGTGGCAATGAGCAGTTCTTC. Full variable domain (missing parts from reference TRBV7-9 and TRBJ2-1): DTGVSQNPRHKITKRGQNVTFRCDPISEHNRLYWYRQTLGQGPEFLTYFQNEAQLEKSRLLSDRFSAERPKGSFSTLEIQRTEQGDSAMYLCASSSDGGNEQFFGPGTRLTVL.

Written as DNA, the CDR3 is TGTGCCAGCAGCGAGGCGGCGAGCTCCTACAATGAGCAGTTCTTC. It encodes CASSEAASSYNEQFF. The J gene is TRBJ2-1, the V gene TRBV9; D gene unclear. Trimming left V 3 bases short and J 0 bases short, with 10 bases between. Germline CDR1 and CDR2: SGDLS and YYNGEE. This CDR3 is 15 amino acids long.

The V call is TRBV28, the J call TRBJ1-1; D is possibly TRBD1 (6 bases). CDR1 MDHEN and CDR2 SYDVKM come from the germline V gene. The CDR3 totals 14 residues. Trimming pared 8 bases from V and 1 base from J, leaving 14 bases between. CDR3 nucleotides: TGTGCCAGCCCCCCACTGGGGGCGAACACTGAAGCTTTCTTT. Translating it yields CASPPLGANTEAFF.

This sequence joins TRBV7-2 and TRBJ1-4; possible D gene TRBD1, 5 bases. The V gene lost 6 bases and the J gene lost 6 bases, with 11 bases spanning the gap. This CDR3 has 13 residues. Per germline, CDR1 SGHTA and CDR2 FQGNSA. CDR3 DNA: TGTGCCAGCAGTGGGGGGAAGGATGAAAAACTGTTTTTT. Amino acids: CASSGGKDEKLFF.

The chain carries TRBV7-2 and TRBJ2-3; tentatively, D is TRBD1 or TRBD2 (5 bases each). The V end was cut by 5 bases, the J end by 1 base, with 10 bases between. There are 14 residues in the CDR3. Germline CDR1 SGHTA, CDR2 FQGNSA. The CDR3 DNA sequence: TGTGCCAGCAGCACGGGACGGCGCACAGATACGCAGTATTTT. Its protein is CASSTGRRTDTQYF.

This clonotype was seen a handful of times. V and J are TRBV29-1 and TRBJ2-4; the match to TRBD1 covers 10 bases. In germline, CDR1 is SQVTM, CDR2 ANQGSEA. The trim removed 2 bases at V and 10 bases at J, leaving 5 bases unmatched. There are 13 residues in the CDR3. Here the CDR3 reads CSVEPRQGAIQYF. The CDR3 coding sequence is TGCAGCGTTGAACCTAGACAGGGGGCTATTCAGTACTTC.

This clonotype has only a few counts. The rearrangement uses TRBV10-3 and TRBJ2-7; D unclear. CDR3 length equals 13 residues. V lost 5 bases to trimming and J lost 2 bases, with 10 bases between them. Germline V CDR1 and CDR2: ENHRY, SYGVKD. CDR3: CAISLAGPYEQYF. The CDR3 region has the DNA TGTGCCATCAGTTTGGCCGGTCCCTACGAGCAGTACTTC.

This clonotype has just a few counts. V and J are TRBV6-1 and TRBJ1-5, with D maybe TRBD1 (6 bases). The CDR3 sequence is 17 residues long. Germline-derived CDR1 and CDR2 are MNHNS and SASEGT. V lost 5 bases and J 0 bases, leaving 17 bases between the germline ends. CDR3 nucleotide sequence: TGTGCCAGCAGTCCGACAGGAGGAGGATATAGCAATCAGCCCCAGCATTTT. This gives the protein CASSPTGGGYSNQPQHF.

This chain connects TRBV5-1 to TRBJ1-1; 9 bases match TRBD1. Germline CDR1 is SGHRS and CDR2 is YFSETQ. V dropped 0 bases and J dropped 7; count of bases not matched to a gene: 7. The CDR3 is made up of 15 amino acids. CDR3 sequence: CASSLASWGQGEAFF. The CDR3 DNA reads as TGCGCCAGCAGCTTGGCTTCGTGGGGACAGGGTGAAGCTTTCTTT. The whole variable domain, filled in from reference TRBV5-1 and TRBJ1-1, reads KAGVTQTPRYLIKTRGQQVTLSCSPISGHRSVSWYQQTPGQGLQFLFEYFSETQRNKGNFPGRFSGRQFSNSRSEMNVSTLELGDSALYLCASSLASWGQGEAFFGQGTRLTVV.

Concerning this clonotype itself: An end of the junction does not agree with germline; a read error may underlie this. This chain connects TRBV12-3 or TRBV12-4 to TRBJ1-2; possibly TRBD1 for D (6 bases). The CDR3 extends over 15 amino acids. CDR3 protein: CASGLRGAGSDGYTF. The CDR3 nucleotides are TGTGCCAGCGGTTTGCGGGGGGCCGGGAGCGATGGCTACACCTTC.

This clonotype was seen only a few times. The chain is built from TRBV12-3 or TRBV12-4 and TRBJ2-7; 11 bases align to TRBD1. The J segment lost 3 bases and the V segment lost 5 bases, leaving 6 bases of the junction unmatched. The CDR3 covers 15 residues. CDR3 region: CASSPGGTGGYEQYF. In nucleotides, the CDR3 is TGTGCCAGCAGTCCAGGGGGGACAGGGGGCTACGAGCAGTACTTC.

The V and J genes are TRBV2 and TRBJ2-4; 9 bases agree with TRBD1. V trimming: 6 bases; J trimming: 7 bases; junction bases outside the gene matches: 4. The CDR3 contains 13 residues. Germline CDR1 and CDR2: SNHLY and FYNNEI. CDR3 DNA: TGTGCCAGCAGGCACGGGACAGGGAACATTCAGTACTTC. It is translated as CASRHGTGNIQYF.

This clonotype appeared a few times. This chain uses TRBV20-1 with TRBJ2-1; TRBD2 matches at 9 bases. Germline trimming cut 0 bases from V and 4 bases from J; bases unmatched to any gene: 7. The length of the CDR3 is 16 residues. CDR1 DFQATT and CDR2 SNEGSKA come from the germline V gene (reference sequence). The CDR3 region is CSARDRASGKYNEQFF. Written as DNA, the CDR3 is TGCAGTGCTAGAGATCGTGCTAGCGGGAAATACAATGAGCAGTTCTTC.

The chain uses TRBV27 and TRBJ2-7, with D hard to call. The CDR3 has 13 amino acids. Germline V CDR1 and CDR2: MNHEY, SMNVEV (reference sequence). With 0 bases removed from V and 10 bases from J, the gap between germline ends came to 13 bases. The chain's CDR3 is CASSLSPTHVQYF. The CDR3 region has the DNA TGTGCCAGCAGTTTATCGCCGACCCACGTCCAGTACTTC.

The J gene is TRBJ2-4, the V gene TRBV6-2 or TRBV6-3, with 7 bases matching TRBD1. Germline-derived CDR1 and CDR2 are MNHEY and SVGEGT. V was pared by 6 bases and J by 7 bases, with 12 bases of the junction left unmatched. This CDR3 region has 15 residues. The DNA of the CDR3 is TGTGCCAGCAGCTACGCCTGGGGACAGTCCAACATTCAGTACTTC. It is translated as CASSYAWGQSNIQYF.

This clonotype was recorded a few times. The chain recombines TRBV5-6 with TRBJ2-5; TRBD1 agrees at 7 bases. CDR1 is SGHDT, CDR2 YYEEEE, per germline. This CDR3 comprises 13 residues. The V gene end was trimmed by 4 bases and the J gene end by 11 bases; junction bases not matched to a gene: 11. CDR3 sequence (DNA): TGTGCCAGCAGCATAGAAAGGGGGCCCGTGCAGTACTTC. Its translation: CASSIERGPVQYF.

The chain uses TRBV3-1 and TRBJ2-1; D gene ambiguous. The CDR3 contains 15 residues. V gave up 5 bases and J gave up 9 bases, with 20 bases separating them. The V gene's germline CDR1 is LGHDT and CDR2 YNNKEL (reference sequence). The CDR3 reads CASSAYPSFSGEQFF. CDR3 sequence (DNA): TGTGCCAGCAGCGCGTATCCGTCCTTTTCGGGTGAGCAGTTCTTC.

V gene TRBV7-9 combines with J gene TRBJ2-5, with D tentatively TRBD2 (6 bases). With the DNA end fitting TRBJ2-7 better, the J assignment may be wrong. The CDR3 has 13 amino acids. Germline V gene lookup returns CDR1 SEHNR and CDR2 FQNEAQ (reference sequence). CDR3 DNA sequence: TGTGCCAGCAGCTTGGGCGGGACTCCCGAGCAGTACTTC. Its protein is CASSLGGTPEQYF.